This TCR beta chain was recovered during a study of brain T cells in children with intractable seizures. Profiled with immunoSEQ multiplex PCR; TCRdb holds only in-frame clones, not every one. Of about 76,000 clones listed, around 93% were seen once; the top ten hold less than 2%. The CDR3 loop spans 14 amino acids. Germline values: CDR1 SGDLS, CDR2 YYNGEE. V gave up 0 bases and J gave up 7 bases; unmatched junction bases: 3. The gene calls are TRBV9 and TRBJ2-2; TRBD1 aligns across 7 bases. The sequencing here drew on peripheral blood, taken at surgery. This sequence was found in a boy younger than two with tuberous sclerosis and intractable seizures. The CDR3, as DNA: TGTGCCAGCAGCGTAGACAGGGGTAACGGGGAGCTGTTTTTT. Its protein is CASSVDRGNGELFF.